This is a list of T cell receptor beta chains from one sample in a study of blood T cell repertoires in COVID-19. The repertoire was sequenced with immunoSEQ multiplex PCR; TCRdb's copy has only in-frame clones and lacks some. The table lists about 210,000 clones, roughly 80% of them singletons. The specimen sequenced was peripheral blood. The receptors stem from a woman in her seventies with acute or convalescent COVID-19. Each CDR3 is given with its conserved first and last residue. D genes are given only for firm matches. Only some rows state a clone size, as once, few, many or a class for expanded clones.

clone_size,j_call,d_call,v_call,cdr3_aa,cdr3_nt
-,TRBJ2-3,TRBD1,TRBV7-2,CASSLVGQGSDTQYF,TGTGCCAGCAGCTTAGTTGGACAGGGCTCAGATACGCAGTATTTT
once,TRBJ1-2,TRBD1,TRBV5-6,CASSLGTGYLGYTF,TGTGCCAGCAGCCTGGGGACAGGGTATTTGGGCTACACCTTC
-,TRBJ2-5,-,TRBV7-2,CASSFPQGAETQYF,TGTGCCAGCAGCTTCCCCCAAGGGGCCGAGACCCAGTACTTC
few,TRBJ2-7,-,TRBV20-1,CSASYGNIHEQYF,TGCAGTGCTAGTTACGGGAATATCCACGAGCAGTACTTC
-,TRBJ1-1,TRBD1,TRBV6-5,CASSPTGDREAFF,TGTGCCAGCAGTCCTACAGGGGATAGAGAAGCTTTCTTT
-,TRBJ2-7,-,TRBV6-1,CASSEEGPYEQYF,TGTGCCAGCAGTGAGGAGGGTCCATACGAGCAGTACTTC
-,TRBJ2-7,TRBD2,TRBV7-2,CASSLGDYSEQYF,TGTGCCAGCAGCTTAGGGGACTATAGCGAGCAGTACTTC
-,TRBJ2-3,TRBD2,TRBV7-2,CASSLGGGGFTDTQYF,TGTGCCAGCAGCTTAGGAGGCGGGGGGTTCACAGATACGCAGTATTTT
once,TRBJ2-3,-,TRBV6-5,CASSYSGTPTPDTQYF,TGTGCCAGCAGTTACTCGGGCACTCCGACCCCAGATACGCAGTATTTT
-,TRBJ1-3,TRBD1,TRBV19,CASSRDRGPFSGNTIYF,TGTGCCAGTAGCAGGGACAGGGGGCCTTTCTCTGGAAACACCATATATTTT
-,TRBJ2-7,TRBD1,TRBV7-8,CASSPSRDRGTYEQYF,TGTGCCAGCAGTCCTTCCCGCGACAGGGGCACCTACGAGCAGTACTTC
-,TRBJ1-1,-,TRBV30,CAWSVGGVTEAFF,TGTGCCTGGAGTGTGGGGGGGGTGACTGAAGCTTTCTTT
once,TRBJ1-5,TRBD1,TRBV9,CASSGRDSTDQPQHF,TGTGCCAGCAGCGGCAGGGACAGTACTGATCAGCCCCAGCATTTT
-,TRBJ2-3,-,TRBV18,CASSPPSIAPSTDTQYF,TGTGCCAGCTCACCACCGTCCATAGCTCCTAGCACAGATACGCAGTATTTT
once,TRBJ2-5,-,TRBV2,CASSDGAGETQYF,TGTGCCAGCAGTGATGGGGCTGGAGAGACCCAGTACTTC
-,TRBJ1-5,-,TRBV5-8,CASSLGDFNQPQHF,TGTGCCAGCAGCTTGGGGGACTTCAATCAGCCCCAGCATTTT
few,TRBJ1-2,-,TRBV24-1,CATSDSIDSGSNGYTF,TGTGCCACCAGTGATTCCATCGACAGTGGGTCCAATGGCTACACCTTC
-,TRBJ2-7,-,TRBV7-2,CASSRTSGTSGGLGYEQYF,TGTGCCAGCAGCCGTACGTCCGGGACTTCGGGGGGCCTAGGGTACGAGCAGTACTTC
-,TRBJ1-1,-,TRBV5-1,CASSLARFGSTEAFF,TGCGCCAGCAGCTTGGCGAGGTTCGGGAGCACTGAAGCTTTCTTT
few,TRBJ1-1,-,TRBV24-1,CATSNSPEAFF,TGTGCCACCAGTAATAGCCCTGAAGCTTTCTTT
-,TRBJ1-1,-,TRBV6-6,CASSYSTGGTEAFF,TGTGCCAGCAGTTACTCGACCGGGGGCACTGAAGCTTTCTTT
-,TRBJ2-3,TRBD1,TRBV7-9,CASSLADRGPDTDTQYF,TGTGCCAGCAGCTTAGCGGACAGGGGGCCCGACACAGATACGCAGTATTTT
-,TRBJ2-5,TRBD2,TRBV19,CASSILAGGRQETQYF,TGTGCCAGTAGTATTCTAGCGGGGGGACGTCAAGAGACCCAGTACTTC
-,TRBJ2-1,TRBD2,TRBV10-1,CASSEGSGGAREQFF,TGCGCCAGCAGTGAGGGCAGCGGGGGGGCTAGGGAGCAGTTCTTC
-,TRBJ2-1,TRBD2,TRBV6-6,CASSYSGTRGQQFF,TGTGCCAGCAGTTACTCCGGGACTAGGGGACAGCAGTTCTTC
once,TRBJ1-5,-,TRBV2,CASRVRDNKNQPQHF,TGTGCCAGCAGGGTTCGGGACAATAAGAATCAGCCCCAGCATTTT
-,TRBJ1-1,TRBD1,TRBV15,CATSTYRGRGNTEAFF,TGTGCCACCAGCACCTACAGGGGGCGAGGGAACACTGAAGCTTTCTTT
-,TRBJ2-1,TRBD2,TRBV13,CASSLPGLEHNEQFF,TGTGCCAGCAGCCTACCGGGACTAGAACACAATGAGCAGTTCTTC
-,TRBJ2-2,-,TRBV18,CASSPRSTTGELFF,TGTGCCAGCTCACCTCGGTCCACCACCGGGGAGCTGTTTTTT
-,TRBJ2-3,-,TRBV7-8,CASSWRGPPSTDTQYF,TGTGCCAGCAGCTGGAGGGGTCCTCCTAGCACAGATACGCAGTATTTT
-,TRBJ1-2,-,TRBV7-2,CASSLGAGPNYGYTF,TGTGCCAGCAGCTTAGGGGCAGGGCCAAACTATGGCTACACCTTC
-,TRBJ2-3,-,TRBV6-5,CASLAPGTDTQYF,TGTGCCAGCCTCGCCCCGGGCACAGATACGCAGTATTTT
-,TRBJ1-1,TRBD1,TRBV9,CASSAWDRGNTEAFF,TGTGCCAGCAGCGCCTGGGACAGGGGGAACACTGAAGCTTTCTTT
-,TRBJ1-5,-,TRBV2,CASNREGDQPQHF,TGTGCCAGCAATCGTGAGGGCGACCAGCCCCAGCATTTT
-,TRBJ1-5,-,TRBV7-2,CASSLTTGRQPQHF,TGTGCCAGCAGCTTAACCACAGGGAGACAGCCCCAGCATTTT
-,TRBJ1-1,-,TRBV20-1,CSARSGVLAFF,TGCAGTGCTCGATCAGGGGTCTTAGCTTTCTTT
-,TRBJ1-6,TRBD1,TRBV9,CASSVGTGNSPLHF,TGTGCCAGCAGCGTGGGGACAGGTAATTCACCCCTCCACTTT
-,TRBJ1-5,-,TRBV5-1,CASSRTGDSNQPQHF,TGCGCCAGCAGTCGTACGGGAGACAGCAATCAGCCCCAGCATTTT
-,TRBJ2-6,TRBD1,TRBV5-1,CASSPTGTGAGANVLTF,TGCGCCAGCAGCCCAACCGGGACAGGGGCAGGGGCCAACGTCCTGACTTTC
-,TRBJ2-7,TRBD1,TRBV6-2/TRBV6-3,CASSYPGTEGPSDEQYF,TGTGCCAGCAGTTACCCCGGGACAGAGGGACCATCGGACGAGCAGTACTTC
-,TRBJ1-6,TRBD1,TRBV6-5,CASSPFAGTGEPLHF,TGTGCCAGCAGTCCGTTTGCCGGGACAGGGGAACCCCTCCACTTT
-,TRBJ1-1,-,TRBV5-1,CASSLAGMNTEAFF,TGCGCCAGCAGCTTGGCAGGGATGAACACTGAAGCTTTCTTT
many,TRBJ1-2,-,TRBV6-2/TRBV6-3,CASSQREYGYTF,TGTGCCAGCAGTCAGAGGGAATATGGCTACACCTTC
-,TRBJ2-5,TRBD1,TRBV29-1,CGTRTGGLRETQYF,TGCGGAACTAGGACAGGGGGTTTAAGGGAGACCCAGTACTTC
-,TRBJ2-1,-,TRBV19,CASSIYTSSYNEQFF,TGTGCCAGTAGTATATATACCAGCTCCTACAATGAGCAGTTCTTC
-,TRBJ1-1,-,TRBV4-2,CASSQESAPDTEAFF,TGTGCCAGCAGCCAAGAATCCGCGCCGGACACTGAAGCTTTCTTT
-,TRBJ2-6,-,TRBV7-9,CASSSTSSGANVLTF,TGTGCCAGCAGTTCAACCAGCTCTGGGGCCAACGTCCTGACTTTC
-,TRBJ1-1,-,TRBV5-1,CASSSLQGYTEAFF,TGCGCCAGCAGCTCCCTACAGGGATACACTGAAGCTTTCTTT
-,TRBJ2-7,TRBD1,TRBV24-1,CATSGRDSRNQYF,TGTGCCACCAGTGGCCGGGACAGTAGAAACCAGTACTTC
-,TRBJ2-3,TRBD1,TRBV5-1,CASSLRDRLSTDTQYF,TGCGCCAGCAGCTTAAGGGACAGACTTAGCACAGATACGCAGTATTTT
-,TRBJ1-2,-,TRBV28,CANHRVGYGYTF,TGTGCCAACCACAGGGTTGGCTATGGCTACACCTTC
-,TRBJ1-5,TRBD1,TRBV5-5,CASSTRTGGEGNQPQHF,TGTGCCAGCAGCACCAGGACAGGGGGAGAGGGCAATCAGCCCCAGCATTTT
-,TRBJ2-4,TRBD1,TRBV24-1,CATSDPGQGKNIQYF,TGTGCCACCAGTGACCCGGGACAGGGGAAAAACATTCAGTACTTC
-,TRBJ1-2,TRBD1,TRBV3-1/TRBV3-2,CASSQDPRGDRGGYTF,TGTGCCAGCAGCCAAGATCCCCGCGGGGACAGGGGAGGCTACACCTTC